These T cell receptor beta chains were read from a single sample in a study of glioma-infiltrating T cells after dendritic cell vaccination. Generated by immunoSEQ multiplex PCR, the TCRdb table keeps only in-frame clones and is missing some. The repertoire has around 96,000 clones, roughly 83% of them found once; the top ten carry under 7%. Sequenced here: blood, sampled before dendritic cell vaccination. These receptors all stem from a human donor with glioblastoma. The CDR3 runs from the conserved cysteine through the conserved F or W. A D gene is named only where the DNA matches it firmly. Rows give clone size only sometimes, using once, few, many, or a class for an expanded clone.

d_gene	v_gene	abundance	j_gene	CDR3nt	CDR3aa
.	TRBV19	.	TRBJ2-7	TGTGCCAGTAGCCCGAGGGATTCCCCAACCTACGAGCAGTACTTC	CASSPRDSPTYEQYF
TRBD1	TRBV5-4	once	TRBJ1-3	TGTGCCAGCAGCCGGACAGGGCTCGGTTCTGGAAACACCATATATTTT	CASSRTGLGSGNTIYF
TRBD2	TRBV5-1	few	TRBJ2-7	TGCGCCAGCAGCTTGAGGAGCGGGAGTTTGTACGAGCAGTACTTC	CASSLRSGSLYEQYF
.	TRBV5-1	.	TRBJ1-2	TGCGCCAGCAGCTTGGAGCGAGGAGATTATGGCTACACCTTC	CASSLERGDYGYTF
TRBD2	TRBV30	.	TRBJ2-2	TGTGCCTGGAAGGGACTAGCGGGAGGACATGGTTACGGGGAGCTGTTTTTT	CAWKGLAGGHGYGELFF
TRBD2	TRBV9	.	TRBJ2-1	TGTGCCAGCAGCCTAGGGACTAGCGGGAGCTATGAGCAGTTCTTC	CASSLGTSGSYEQFF
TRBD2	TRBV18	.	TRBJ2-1	TGTGCCAGCTCACCACCGAGACAGCGGGACCAGAGCTCCTACAATGAGCAGTTCTTC	CASSPPRQRDQSSYNEQFF
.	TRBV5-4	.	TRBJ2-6	TGTGCCAGCAGCCCCGGACTGACAGGACCTAGCTCTGGGGCCAACGTCCTGACTTTC	CASSPGLTGPSSGANVLTF
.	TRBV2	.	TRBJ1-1	TGTGCCAGCAGTGAGCTGAGTTTAATGAACACTGAAGCTTTCTTT	CASSELSLMNTEAFF
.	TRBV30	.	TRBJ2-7	TGTGCCTCCCGACAAACCACCGGGCAGTACTTC	CASRQTTGQYF
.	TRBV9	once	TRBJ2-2	TGTGCCAGCAGCGCCCTTACGGGACTTCTGAACACCGGGGAGCTGTTTTTT	CASSALTGLLNTGELFF
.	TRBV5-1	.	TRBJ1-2	TGCGCCAGCAGCCCAAGATCCCAGACTCCCTATGGCTACACCTTC	CASSPRSQTPYGYTF
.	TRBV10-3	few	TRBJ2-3	TGTGCCGTACGAGCGGATAGCACAGATACGCAGTATTTT	CAVRADSTDTQYF
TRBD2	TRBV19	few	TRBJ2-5	TGTGCCAGTAGTATTCGGGGGGGCCAAGAGACCCAGTACTTC	CASSIRGGQETQYF
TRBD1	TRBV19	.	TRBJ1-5	TGTGCCAGTAGTATCCGACAGGGGTTGGATCAGCCCCAGCATTTT	CASSIRQGLDQPQHF
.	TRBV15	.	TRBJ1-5	TGTGCCACCAGCAGAGAAGCTCCTTTCTTTAGCGGGGGGGTGCAGCCCCAGCATTTT	CATSREAPFFSGGVQPQHF
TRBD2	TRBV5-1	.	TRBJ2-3	TGCGCCAGCAGCTCTGGTGCTAGCGGATCCTCAGATACGCAGTATTTT	CASSSGASGSSDTQYF
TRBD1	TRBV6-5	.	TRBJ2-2	TGTGCCAGCAGTAAGGGTGGACAGGGGACCGGGGAGCTGTTTTTT	CASSKGGQGTGELFF
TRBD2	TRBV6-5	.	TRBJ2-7	TGTGCCAGCAGTTACGTTGCGGGAGAGGGCGAGCAGTACTTC	CASSYVAGEGEQYF
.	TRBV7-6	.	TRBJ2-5	TGTGCCAGCAGCGCACGACTAGAAGAGACCCAGTACTTC	CASSARLEETQYF
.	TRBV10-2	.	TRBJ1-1	TGCGCCAGCAGTCAGAACACTGAAGCTTTCTTT	CASSQNTEAFF
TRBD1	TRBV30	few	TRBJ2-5	TGTGCCTGGGTGGGCCGAGGAGGACAGGGAGCTTCGGAGACCCAGTACTTC	CAWVGRGGQGASETQYF
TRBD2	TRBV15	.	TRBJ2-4	TGTGCCACCAGCAGAGATGCGCTGGGACTAGCTGACATTCAGTACTTC	CATSRDALGLADIQYF
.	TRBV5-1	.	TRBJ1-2	TGCGCCAGCAGCTTGGGGGTTTCGGAGGATGGCTACACCTTC	CASSLGVSEDGYTF
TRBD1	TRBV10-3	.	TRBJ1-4	TGTGCCATCAGAGGGGACAGGGGGAAAAAACTGTTTTTT	CAIRGDRGKKLFF
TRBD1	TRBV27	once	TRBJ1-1	TGTGCCAGCAGTTCTCACAGGGGGCACATGAACACTGAAGCTTTCTTT	CASSSHRGHMNTEAFF
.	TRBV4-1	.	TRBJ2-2	TGCGCCAGCAGCCAAGATCAGCGGACCTACACCGGGGAGCTGTTTTTT	CASSQDQRTYTGELFF
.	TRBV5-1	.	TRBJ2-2	TGCGCCAGCAGCTCTTGGGAGCCCGGGGAGCTGTTTTTT	CASSSWEPGELFF
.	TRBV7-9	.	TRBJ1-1	TGTGCCAGCAGCTTAGGGTGGGCGGGTGAAGCTTTCTTT	CASSLGWAGEAFF